The 9 T cell receptor beta chains listed next were all sequenced from one sample in a study of vaccination effects on CD4 cells after COVID-19. Antigens for these TCRs are unknown. Sequencing used immunoSEQ multiplex PCR; TCRdb keeps in-frame clones, though not all of them. The repertoire holds 20,000 to 30,000 clones, with under 75% as singletons. Viral peptide pool expansion of antigen-specific CD4+ T cells preceded sequencing in the ViraFEST assay. The culture ran for 10 days, and then CD4+ T cells were isolated. This individual contracted SARS-CoV-2 between March and December 2020, as verified by PCR. The sample consisted of CD4+ T cells from PBMCs cultured with SARS-CoV-2 spike peptides, taken before COVID-19 vaccination. Source of these receptors: a human donor who had a prior SARS-CoV-2 infection.

V gene TRBV7-9 combines with J gene TRBJ2-1; D perhaps matches TRBD1 (5 bases). Trimming removed 5 bases from V and 9 bases from J, with 17 bases in between. This CDR3 region has 14 residues. The germline V gene has CDR1 SEHNR and CDR2 FQNEAQ (reference sequence). In nucleotides, the CDR3 is TGTGCCAGCAGCGCTCGGACAATAGGTGTTGAGCAGTTCTTC. It is translated as CASSARTIGVEQFF. Together with reference TRBV7-9 and TRBJ2-1, the CDR3 gives the full variable domain: DTGVSQNPRHKITKRGQNVTFRCDPISEHNRLYWYRQTLGQGPEFLTYFQNEAQLEKSRLLSDRFSAERPKGSFSTLEIQRTEQGDSAMYLCASSARTIGVEQFFGPGTRLTVL.

As for this clone: Relative to the germline gene, one junction end is altered; a read error may explain this. The chain combines TRBV6-1 with TRBJ1-1; D is uncertain. Germline V gene lookup returns CDR1 MNHNS and CDR2 SASEGT. The CDR3 spans 11 residues. In DNA, the CDR3 is TGTGCCAGCAGCGAAGCCATGGTGGCTTTCTTT. Its translation is CASSEAMVAFF.

The chain uses TRBV20-1 and TRBJ1-5, with D uncertain. Trimming removed 3 bases at V and 0 bases at J, with 6 bases between. The CDR3 sequence is 13 residues long. Germline CDR1 is DFQATT and CDR2 is SNEGSKA (reference sequence). The CDR3 region has the DNA TGCAGTGCTAGTTTCGGTAGCAATCAGCCCCAGCATTTT. It encodes CSASFGSNQPQHF.

The chain recombines TRBV30 with TRBJ1-2; D unclear. The CDR3 loop spans 11 amino acids. Germline-derived CDR1 and CDR2 are GTSNPN and SVGIG (reference sequence). Trimming cost V 0 bases and J 12 bases, with 11 bases left between them. This CDR3 reads CAWSVLGKDTF. The CDR3 bases are TGTGCCTGGAGTGTACTTGGTAAAGACACCTTC.

This clone occurred once. The J gene is TRBJ1-6, the V gene TRBV19, with 8 bases fitting TRBD1. V shed 7 bases, J shed 10 bases, and the junction held 3 bases outside the gene matches. CDR3 length: 12 amino acids. Per the germline V gene, CDR1 is LNHDA and CDR2 is SQIVND (reference sequence). The CDR3 DNA follows: TGTGCCAGTAAGACAGGGGACTCACCCCTCCACTTT. Translated, it gives CASKTGDSPLHF.

The chain recombines TRBV25-1 with TRBJ2-5; tentatively, D is TRBD1 (6 bases). Germline CDR1 is MGHDK and CDR2 is SYGVNS. The CDR3 is made up of 14 amino acids. Trimming stripped 3 bases from V and 3 bases from J, with 11 bases between. CDR3 loop: CASSDPGHKETQYF. The CDR3 DNA sequence: TGTGCCAGCAGTGATCCGGGACACAAAGAGACCCAGTACTTC.

The rearrangement uses TRBV5-6 and TRBJ2-1; D possibly corresponds to TRBD2 (7 bases). CDR3 length: 14 amino acids. V shed 0 bases and J shed 12 bases, with 16 bases lying between them. Germline V lookup: CDR1 SGHDT, CDR2 YYEEEE. The DNA for the CDR3 is TGTGCCAGCAGCTTGGCCGGGGGGCTAGTGGGGCAGTTCTTC. Translated: CASSLAGGLVGQFF.

In this sample, this clone turned up a few times. The chain carries TRBV2 and TRBJ2-3; D perhaps matches TRBD1 (7 bases). V was shortened by 6 bases and J by 7 bases, with 14 bases between the two germline ends. In germline, CDR1 is SNHLY, CDR2 FYNNEI. The CDR3 totals 13 residues. The CDR3: CASRNRGGHTQYF. CDR3 nucleotides: TGTGCCAGCAGGAACAGGGGAGGTCATACGCAGTATTTT.

The table lists this clone with a few counts. This chain uses TRBV5-1 with TRBJ2-2, with no clear D. The V end was cut by 3 bases, the J end by 7 bases, with 13 bases between. From germline, CDR1 is SGHRS and CDR2 YFSETQ. This CDR3 has 14 amino acids. Written as DNA, the CDR3 is TGCGCCAGCAGCTGGACGCACCCGGGCGGGGAGCTGTTTTTT. Translating it yields CASSWTHPGGELFF.